The entry below gives a single T cell receptor beta chain sequence along with its context. What it binds is not known. The entry originates in a study of cytomegalovirus exposure and HLA in healthy donors. PCR was performed using 60 Vbeta and 13 Jbeta primers. Method: immunoSEQ multiplex PCR; TCRdb's copy keeps in-frame clones and lacks some. Among about 110,000 clones listed, over 65% were seen once. CDR3 length: 14 amino acids. From germline, CDR1 is LNHDA and CDR2 SQIVND (reference sequence). V shed 6 bases, J shed 8 bases, and the junction held 8 bases outside the gene matches. Overall study findings and caveats: According to a later analysis, donors in an Asian-associated ancestry cluster reportedly had fewer N-insertions than the approximately 670-donor mean. A further, later analysis showed that HLA-associated TCR beta chains (compared with equally common others) were more clonally expanded.

The TCR originated in a woman younger than 45 in good health and CMV-seronegative. The material sequenced was PBMCs. J is TRBJ1-1 and V is TRBV19; TRBD1 agrees at 11 bases. DNA for the CDR3: TGTGCCAGTAGGAAGGACAGGGGGCGAGGAGAAGCTTTCTTT. This translates into CASRKDRGRGEAFF. Variable domain in full (rest from reference TRBV19 and TRBJ1-1): DGGITQSPKYLFRKEGQNVTLSCEQNLNHDAMYWYRQDPGQGLRLIYYSQIVNDFQKGDIAEGYSVSREKKESFPLTVTSAQKNPTAFYLCASRKDRGRGEAFFGQGTRLTVV.